This section outlines one T cell receptor beta chain sequence together with its context. Its antigen is as yet unknown. Time point here: newly diagnosed GD, antithyroid drugs for less than 3 months. Making the TCR library involved RNA that had been extracted from PBMCs. Assembly of TCR beta libraries relied on iRepertoire HTBI primers together with Arm-PCR of CDR3 regions. TCRdb re-called the multiplex PCR reads through MiXCR, storing one row per CDR3 protein. Here the sample spans 400,000 to 500,000 distinct CDR3 sequences, 15% being singletons. J gave up 5 bases and V 0 bases, and 4 bases lay outside the gene matches. This CDR3 comprises 15 residues. The V gene's germline CDR1 is SEHNR and CDR2 FQNEAQ (reference sequence). The data were taken from a study of regulatory T cells in long-lasting Graves disease. Regarding the study as a whole: The study found TRBV28, TRBJ1-2 and TRBJ2-5 favored in persistent disease.

This sample also appeared in a second study, on T cells in Graves' hyperthyroidism and ophthalmopathy. This second study notes: Lactation, pregnancy, other autoimmune disease or uncontrolled infection led to exclusion of patients. The study used the HTBI primer set for a first-round RT-PCR of the TCR CDR3.

The source is a woman aged 25 to 39 with Graves disease. J is TRBJ2-5 and V is TRBV7-9, with 9 bases aligning to TRBD1. Sequenced material: peripheral blood mononuclear cells (PBMCs), taken at new diagnosis, from a patient treated with antithyroid drugs. The CDR3 reads CASSLAQGAPETQYF. In DNA form, the CDR3 reads TGTGCCAGCAGCTTAGCACAGGGGGCTCCGGAGACCCAGTACTTC.